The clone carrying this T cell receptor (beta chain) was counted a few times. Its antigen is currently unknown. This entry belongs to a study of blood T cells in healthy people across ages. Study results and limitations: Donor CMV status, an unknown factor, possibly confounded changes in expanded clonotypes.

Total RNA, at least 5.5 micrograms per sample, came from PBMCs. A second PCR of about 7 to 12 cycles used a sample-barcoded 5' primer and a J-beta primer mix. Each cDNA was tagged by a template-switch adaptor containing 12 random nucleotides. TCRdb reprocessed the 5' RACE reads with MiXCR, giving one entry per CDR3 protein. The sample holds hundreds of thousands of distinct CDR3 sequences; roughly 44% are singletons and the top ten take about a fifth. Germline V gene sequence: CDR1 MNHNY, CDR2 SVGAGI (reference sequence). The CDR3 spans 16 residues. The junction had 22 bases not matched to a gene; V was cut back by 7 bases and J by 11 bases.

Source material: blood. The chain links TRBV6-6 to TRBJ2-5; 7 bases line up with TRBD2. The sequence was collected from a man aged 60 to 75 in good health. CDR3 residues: CASTLNMGGRGAEQYF. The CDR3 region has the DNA TGTGCCAGCACCCTCAACATGGGGGGGAGGGGTGCGGAGCAGTACTTC.